The rows below give T cell receptor beta chains drawn from one sample of a study of shared clonotypes between healthy human individuals. Generated by immunoSEQ multiplex PCR, the TCRdb table keeps only in-frame clones and is missing some. The sample has around 2,000,000 clones; roughly 94% are singletons. Sequencing used naive CD8+ T cells sorted from blood. The receptors derive from a young man in good health. The CDR3 runs from the conserved cysteine through the conserved F or W. The D gene is left open where the match is weak. Some rows have no size entry. The others give once, few or many, or a class for an expanded clone.

.	.	TRBV5-4	TRBJ2-7	TGTGCCAGCAGCCAATGGGACGCCGACGAGCAGTACTTC	CASSQWDADEQYF
.	.	TRBV7-9	TRBJ1-2	TGTGCCAGCAGCTTAGCGGGGGCTCAGTATGGCTACACCTTC	CASSLAGAQYGYTF
once	TRBD1	TRBV7-6	TRBJ1-1	TGTGCCAGCAGCTCTCTGTCCGGACAGGGCCGGTACACTGAAGCTTTCTTT	CASSSLSGQGRYTEAFF
.	TRBD1	TRBV7-9	TRBJ2-7	TGTGCCAGCAGCCCTAGCCCGGGACAGGGGATCTACGAGCAGTACTTC	CASSPSPGQGIYEQYF
.	.	TRBV28	TRBJ2-7	TGTGCCAGCAGTTCTCCGGGGATAAACTCCTACGAGCAGTACTTC	CASSSPGINSYEQYF
.	.	TRBV7-2	TRBJ1-1	TGTGCCAGCAGCTTAGGACGGACAACTGAAGCTTTCTTT	CASSLGRTTEAFF
.	.	TRBV5-1	TRBJ2-7	TGCGCCAGCAGCCTGGACAGACAGGCCGGGTACGAGCAGTACTTC	CASSLDRQAGYEQYF
.	TRBD1	TRBV7-9	TRBJ2-1	TGTGCCAGCAGCTTAGCCCAGGGGGCGCGGAATGAGCAGTTCTTC	CASSLAQGARNEQFF
.	.	TRBV7-6	TRBJ2-7	TGTGCCAGCAGCTTAAGTTACTCCTACGAGCAGTACTTC	CASSLSYSYEQYF
few	TRBD2	TRBV14	TRBJ2-2	TGTGCCAGCAGCCAACTTGGGACTATAGGGACCGGGGAGCTGTTTTTT	CASSQLGTIGTGELFF
.	.	TRBV7-9	TRBJ1-2	TGTGCCAGCAGCTTAGATGGCAGCATCTATGGCTACACCTTC	CASSLDGSIYGYTF
.	TRBD1	TRBV7-9	TRBJ1-2	TGTGCCAGCAGCTCGGGACAGGGGAGGGATGGCTACACCTTC	CASSSGQGRDGYTF
.	.	TRBV5-4	TRBJ2-7	TGTGCCAGCAGCTTGGGTTGGGGCGAGCAGTACTTC	CASSLGWGEQYF
.	.	TRBV6-5	TRBJ2-5	TGTGCCAGCAGTCAAAACAGGGTCCCCCAAGAGACCCAGTACTTC	CASSQNRVPQETQYF
.	.	TRBV4-1	TRBJ2-1	TGCGCCAGCAGCCCGACAGCCGCCTACAATGAGCAGTTCTTC	CASSPTAAYNEQFF
.	TRBD2	TRBV4-1	TRBJ2-3	TGCGCCAGCAGCCAAGGACTTCGGACTAGCGGGGGCACAGATACGCAGTATTTT	CASSQGLRTSGGTDTQYF
.	.	TRBV7-9	TRBJ2-7	TGTGCCAGCAGCTTAGGGACAGTTACCTACGAGCAGTACTTC	CASSLGTVTYEQYF
.	.	TRBV5-5	TRBJ1-4	TGTGCCAGCAGACTAATTCCGGGACCTTATGAAAAACTGTTTTTT	CASRLIPGPYEKLFF
few	.	TRBV5-6	TRBJ1-2	TGTGCCAGCAGCTTGGGGCAGGAATATGGCTACACCTTC	CASSLGQEYGYTF
.	TRBD2	TRBV11-2	TRBJ2-3	TGTGCCAGCAGCTTAGATAGCGGGAGCTCGACAGATACGCAGTATTTT	CASSLDSGSSTDTQYF
.	TRBD1	TRBV4-1	TRBJ2-7	TGCGCCAGCAGCCAGGGGTGGGACAGCCTCGTTTCGGAGCAGTACTTC	CASSQGWDSLVSEQYF
.	.	TRBV13	TRBJ1-6	TGTGCCAGCAGCTTCGACGGGGATGGATCACCCCTCCACTTT	CASSFDGDGSPLHF
.	.	TRBV11-2	TRBJ2-7	TGTGCCAGCAGCTTAATAACCTACGAGCAGTACTTC	CASSLITYEQYF
.	TRBD1	TRBV13	TRBJ2-5	TGTGCCAGCAGCTTAGGGACAGGGGGCGGAGAGACCCAGTACTTC	CASSLGTGGGETQYF
.	.	TRBV29-1	TRBJ1-4	TGCAGCGTTGATCCCCCTCCCAGGTCGGAAAAACTGTTTTTT	CSVDPPPRSEKLFF
.	.	TRBV30	TRBJ1-5	TGTGCCTGGAGTCGGGACGGAGATCAGCCCCAGCATTTT	CAWSRDGDQPQHF
once	TRBD1	TRBV15	TRBJ1-4	TGTGCCACCAGCAGGGACAGGCATGAAAAACTGTTTTTT	CATSRDRHEKLFF
.	TRBD1	TRBV6-1	TRBJ2-7	TGTGCCAGCAGGAAATGGGACAGCTCCTACGAGCAGTACTTC	CASRKWDSSYEQYF
.	.	TRBV18	TRBJ2-3	TGTGCCAGCTCACCACCCGCAAACCCCCGCACAGATACGCAGTATTTT	CASSPPANPRTDTQYF
few	.	TRBV27	TRBJ1-5	TGTGCCAGCAGTCCGGCGTTTAATCAGCCCCAGCATTTT	CASSPAFNQPQHF
.	.	TRBV6-6	TRBJ2-1	TGTGCCAGCGGGAGCCTCTACAATGAGCAGTTCTTC	CASGSLYNEQFF
.	.	TRBV25-1	TRBJ2-3	TGTGCCAGCAGTGAATTGGTGGGAGCATCGGCAGATACGCAGTATTTT	CASSELVGASADTQYF
.	.	TRBV13	TRBJ2-7	TGTGCCAGCAGCTTAGCGGGTGGCTACGAGCAGTACTTC	CASSLAGGYEQYF
.	.	TRBV28	TRBJ2-5	.	CASSSSDRRETQYF
once	TRBD1	TRBV19	TRBJ1-5	TGTGCCACCCAGAGGTGGGGACAGGGGATTGAGCCCCAGCATTTT	CATQRWGQGIEPQHF
.	TRBD1	TRBV6-6	TRBJ1-4	TGTGCCAGCAGCCCGGGACAGCCCAATGAAAAACTGTTTTTT	CASSPGQPNEKLFF
.	.	TRBV19	TRBJ1-4	TGTGCCAGTTATCCGAGGGGGGGTGAAAAACTGTTTTTT	CASYPRGGEKLFF
.	.	TRBV4-3	TRBJ2-1	TGCGCCAGCAGCCAGGGACCAAACTCCTACAATGAGCAGTTCTTC	CASSQGPNSYNEQFF
once	TRBD2	TRBV4-3	TRBJ2-1	TGCGCCAGCAGCCAAGATCCGGGGGGGATTTATGGCTACAATGAGCAGTTCTTC	CASSQDPGGIYGYNEQFF
.	.	TRBV7-2	TRBJ2-7	TGTGCCAGCAGCCCTTTCCCTTTCTACGAGCAGTACTTC	CASSPFPFYEQYF
few	.	TRBV27	TRBJ2-7	TGTGCCAGCAGTTTCCAGGGGTCCTACGAGCAGTACTTC	CASSFQGSYEQYF
few	.	TRBV7-9	TRBJ2-7	TGTGCCAGCAGCTCCCAGGGGAACGAGCAGTACTTC	CASSSQGNEQYF
.	TRBD2	TRBV13	TRBJ2-7	TGTGCCAGCAGTTCAACCCTAGCGGGGTTTTACGAGCAGTACTTC	CASSSTLAGFYEQYF
.	TRBD2	TRBV29-1	TRBJ2-2	TGCAGCGTTGCGGGGACTCTAGCGGGAGATACCGGGGAGCTGTTTTTT	CSVAGTLAGDTGELFF
.	.	TRBV20-1	TRBJ2-7	TGCAGTGCTAGAGAGACGATCGAGCAGTACTTC	CSARETIEQYF
.	.	TRBV5-6	TRBJ2-7	TGTGCCAGCAGCTTGGGTTTCCAGGAGTCCTACGAGCAGTACTTC	CASSLGFQESYEQYF
.	TRBD2	TRBV7-9	TRBJ2-3	TGTGCCAGCAGCTTTGTAGCGGGAGCATTAGATACGCAGTATTTT	CASSFVAGALDTQYF
.	.	TRBV30	TRBJ1-2	TGTGCCTGGAGTGTAATGGAGAGCCCCCATGGCTACACCTTC	CAWSVMESPHGYTF
.	.	TRBV27	TRBJ1-6	TGTGCCAGCAGTTTGAGCTCCGATTCACCCCTCCACTTT	CASSLSSDSPLHF
once	.	TRBV5-4	TRBJ1-2	TGTGCCAGCAGCTTGGACTCAGCCCCTTTTAACTATGGCTACACCTTC	CASSLDSAPFNYGYTF
once	.	TRBV5-6	TRBJ1-2	TGTGCCAGCAGCTTGTGGGGGGATGGAGGCTACACCTTC	CASSLWGDGGYTF
.	TRBD2	TRBV14	TRBJ2-3	TGTGCCAGCAGCCAGGTGAAGATGACTAGCGGAGAAGATACGCAGTATTTT	CASSQVKMTSGEDTQYF